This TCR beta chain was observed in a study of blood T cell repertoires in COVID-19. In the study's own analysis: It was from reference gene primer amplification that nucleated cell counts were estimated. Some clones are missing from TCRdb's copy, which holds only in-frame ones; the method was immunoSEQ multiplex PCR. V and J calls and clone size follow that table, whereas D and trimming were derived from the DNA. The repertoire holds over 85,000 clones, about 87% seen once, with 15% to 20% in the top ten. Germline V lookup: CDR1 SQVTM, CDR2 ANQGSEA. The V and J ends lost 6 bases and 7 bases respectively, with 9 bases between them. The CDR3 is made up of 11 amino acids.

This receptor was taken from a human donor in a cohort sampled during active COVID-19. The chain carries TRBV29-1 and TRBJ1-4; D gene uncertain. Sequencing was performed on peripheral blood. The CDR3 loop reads CSVALGEKLFF. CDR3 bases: TGCAGCGTAGCCCTCGGTGAAAAACTGTTTTTT.